This entry describes one T cell receptor (beta chain). The target of this receptor is not known. Base quality data are lacking; no much larger clone is found one base away. These data originate in a study of T-cell memory formation after mild COVID-19 (dated by TCRdb to the early 2020s). Study-level background: TCR sequence clusters from the two donors were largely donor specific. In two donors, T-cell clones that expanded and contracted after mild COVID-19 were tracked by sequencing TCRalpha and TCRbeta repertoires over time. Two young, previously healthy adult volunteers made up the cohort, one male and one female. What the work shows at the level of the full study, not this receptor alone: SARS-CoV-2 specificity was not confirmed for the second-wave clones peaking on day 37. Balanced CD4/CD8 phenotypes were observed for clones contracting from day 15 to 85, whereas a bias towards CD4+ was observed for a second wave of clones expanding from day 15 to 37. Only a couple of mild cases were covered in the study, and larger cohorts including severe cases with pre-infection samples were considered necessary. Contracting CD4+ clones turned up mainly in the CM and EM memory subsets, whereas EMRA was where CD8+ clones were enriched. Some responding clones were detected in pre-infection memory, suggesting pre-existing cross-reactive memory T cells joined the SARS-CoV-2 response.

The CDR3 starts with the cysteine, ends with the phenylalanine, and has 13 residues. Just the 39-base CDR3 DNA is kept, in frame starting at base 1. V and J are trimmed by 5 bases and 5 bases, and the gene matches miss 3 bases of the junction. PBMCs were isolated by Ficoll-Paque density gradient centrifugation. The sample was run on an Illumina NovaSeq 6000. cDNA libraries for TCRalpha and TCRbeta were prepared by 5'RACE using constant-segment primers, with sample barcodes and unique molecular identifiers added. RNA was extracted from every sample with Trizol reagent. Libraries were amplified in two PCR steps, with a second sample barcode and Illumina TruSeq adapters added in the second step. The libraries were sequenced on an Illumina NovaSeq using 2 x 150 bp paired-end reads. The authors' analysis ran thus. Reads were demultiplexed and collapsed into UMI-guided consensus sequences with migec v1.2.7. Using mixcr v2.1.11, UMI consensuses were aligned to TRA and TRB V and J templates and then assembled into clonotypes. A clonotype was counted as expanded or contracted only if both edgeR and NoisET called the change significant, with noise models trained on biological replicates. For edgeR calls, the thresholds were a false discovery rate-adjusted p below 0.01 and a log2 fold-change of 1. As an exploratory analysis of dynamics, max-normalized trajectories of the 1000 most abundant clonotypes were examined with PCA combined with hierarchical clustering. Separately sequenced CD4+ and CD8+ repertoires were used to assign a CD4 or CD8 phenotype to each responding clone. TCRdb redid the processing of the public reads, applying fastp at Q25 and MiXCR, and retained in-frame beta chains. Records with the same CDR3 protein are collapsed into one entry carrying the most frequent genes and DNA. The V and J calls and clone size are TCRdb's, not the authors'. The sample table shows around 370,000 distinct CDR3 sequences, and 20% to 25% are seen once. Clones ranked in the top ten supply approximately 12% of the sample.

The sequenced sample consisted of PBMCs or a T cell subset sorted from them (not recorded which). The TCR originated in an adult woman who had mild COVID-19 (a few samples of this study predate the infection). The sample titles of this study are shuffled in the database, so cell type and time point are left out; the donor was told from shared clones. Recombination joined TRBV12-3 or TRBV12-4 with TRBJ1-5; 7 central bases correspond to TRBD1. The nucleotides read TGTGCCAGCAGTGACAGGGCGGATCAGCCCCAGCATTTT. Translated, this gives CASSDRADQPQHF.